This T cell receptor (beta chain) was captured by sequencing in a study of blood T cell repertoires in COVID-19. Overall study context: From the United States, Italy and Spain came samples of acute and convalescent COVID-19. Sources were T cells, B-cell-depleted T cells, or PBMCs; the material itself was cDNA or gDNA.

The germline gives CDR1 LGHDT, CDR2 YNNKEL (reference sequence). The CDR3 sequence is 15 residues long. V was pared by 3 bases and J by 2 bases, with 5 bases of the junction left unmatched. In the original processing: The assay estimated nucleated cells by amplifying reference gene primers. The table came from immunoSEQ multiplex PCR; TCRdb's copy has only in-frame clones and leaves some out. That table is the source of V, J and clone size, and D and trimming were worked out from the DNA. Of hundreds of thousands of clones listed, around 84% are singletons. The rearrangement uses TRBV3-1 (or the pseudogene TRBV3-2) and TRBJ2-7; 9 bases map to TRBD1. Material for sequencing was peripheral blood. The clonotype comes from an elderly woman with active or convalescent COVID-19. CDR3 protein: CASSHAGTGTYEQYF. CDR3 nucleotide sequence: TGTGCCAGCAGCCACGCCGGGACAGGGACCTACGAGCAGTACTTC.